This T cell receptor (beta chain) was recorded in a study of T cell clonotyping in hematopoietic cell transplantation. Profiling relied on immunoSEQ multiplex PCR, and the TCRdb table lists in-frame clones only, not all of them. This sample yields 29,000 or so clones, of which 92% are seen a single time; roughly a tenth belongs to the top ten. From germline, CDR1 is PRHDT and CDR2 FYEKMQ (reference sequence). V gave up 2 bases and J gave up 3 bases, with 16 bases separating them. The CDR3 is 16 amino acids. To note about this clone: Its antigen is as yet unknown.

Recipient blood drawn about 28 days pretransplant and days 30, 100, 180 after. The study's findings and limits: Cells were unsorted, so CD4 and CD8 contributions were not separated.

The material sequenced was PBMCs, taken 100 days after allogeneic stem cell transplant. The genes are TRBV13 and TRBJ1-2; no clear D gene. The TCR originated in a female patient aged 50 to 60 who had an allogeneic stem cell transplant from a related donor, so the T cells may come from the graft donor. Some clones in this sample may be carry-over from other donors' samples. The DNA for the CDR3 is TGTGCCAGCAGCTTATACGCTCCCTCCGAAGACTATGGCTACACCTTC. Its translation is CASSLYAPSEDYGYTF.